This T cell receptor beta chain was documented in a study of blood T cell repertoires in COVID-19. Study details: Collection of acute and convalescent COVID-19 samples took place in the United States, Italy and Spain. T cells, B-cell-depleted T cells, or PBMCs supplied cDNA or gDNA.

In the original workflow: Cell counts per sample came from amplifying reference gene primers. Repertoires were generated with immunoSEQ multiplex PCR, while TCRdb's copy carries only in-frame clones and drops some. The V and J calls and the clone size are those of that table, but D and trimming were determined from the DNA. Counted here are about 210,000 clones, roughly four fifths occurring once; the ten biggest clones make up about 2.7%. Germline CDR1 and CDR2: SGHDN and FVKESK. After removal of 0 bases from V and 9 bases from J, the junction contained 19 bases not matched to a gene. The CDR3 is made up of 19 amino acids.

The gene calls are TRBV14 and TRBJ2-3; 9 positions match TRBD1. The source of this sequence is a woman in her 40s with active or convalescent COVID-19. Sequencing input: peripheral blood. The CDR3 reads CASSQEASSGTGTVLTQYF. The DNA for the CDR3 is TGTGCCAGCAGCCAAGAGGCAAGCTCCGGGACAGGGACGGTTTTGACGCAGTATTTT.